The clone carrying this TCR beta chain was seen a few times. Method: immunoSEQ multiplex PCR; TCRdb's copy keeps in-frame clones and lacks some. The data hold more than 45,000 clones, with about 90% observed a single time. CDR1 LNHDA and CDR2 SQIVND come from the germline V gene (reference sequence). V shed 4 bases and J 8 bases; nucleotides not matched to a gene: 10. The CDR3 runs 14 residues. This entry belongs to a study of blood T cell repertoires in COVID-19. Sequences were obtained from peripheral blood. The rearrangement links TRBV19 to TRBJ1-2, with 7 bases lining up with TRBD1. The sequence came from a woman over 75 with COVID-19, enrolled during active disease. CDR3 region: CASSNYRGRDGYTF. The CDR3 DNA reads as TGTGCCAGTAGTAACTACAGGGGACGAGACGGCTACACCTTC.